One and the same sample provided the 21 T cell receptor beta chains below, sequenced in a study of cytomegalovirus exposure and HLA in healthy donors. The PCR ran on 60 Vbeta and 13 Jbeta primers. Sequencing was performed with immunoSEQ multiplex PCR; in TCRdb, only in-frame clones are kept and a portion is missing. The sample carries some 100,000 clones, roughly two thirds recorded once. Input material: PBMCs. Receptors originate from a woman aged 45-60 years in good health and CMV-seropositive.

This rearrangement joins TRBV5-4 to TRBJ2-1, with a tentative D call TRBD2 (5 bases). This CDR3 contains 15 residues. Trimming shortened V by 4 bases and J by 12 bases, and 23 bases separated the two germline ends. Looked up from germline, CDR1 is SGHNT and CDR2 is YYREEE (reference sequence). CDR3 sequence reads: CASSPPGRQGGGQFF. CDR3 in DNA: TGTGCCAGCAGCCCACCCGGACGACAAGGAGGCGGGCAGTTCTTC.

This clone was found once. The CDR3 reads CASSLGWGDNEQFF. The CDR3 bases are TGTGCCAGCAGTTTAGGGTGGGGCGACAATGAGCAGTTCTTC. This chain links TRBV28 with TRBJ2-1, with D possibly matching TRBD1 (5 bases). The CDR3 extends over 14 amino acids. The ends were cut back, 2 bases at V and 5 bases at J, with 10 bases in the middle. CDR1 and CDR2 (germline): MDHEN, SYDVKM.

Worth noting for this clone: An end of the junction does not agree with germline; a read error may underlie this. J is TRBJ2-7 and V is TRBV7-9, with TRBD1 matching over 10 bases. The CDR3 extends over 14 amino acids. Germline CDR1 is SEHNR and CDR2 is FQNEAQ (reference sequence). CDR3 in DNA: TGTTCCAGCAGCTTGGGACAGGGGTTTCGCGAGCAGTACTTC. Amino acids: CSSSLGQGFREQYF.

This clone has just a few counts. This sequence joins TRBV2 and TRBJ2-7; D is possibly TRBD1 (5 bases). The CDR3 is 14 residues long. Germline loops: CDR1 SNHLY, CDR2 FYNNEI. Between the trimmed V and J ends, which lost 9 bases and 5 bases, there was a span of 20 bases. The CDR3 sequence: CASNPRQFNNEQYF. CDR3 nucleotides: TGTGCCAGTAACCCGAGACAGTTCAACAACGAGCAGTACTTC. The whole variable domain, remainder taken from reference TRBV2 and TRBJ2-7, is EPEVTQTPSHQVTQMGQEVILRCVPISNHLYFYWYRQILGQKVEFLVSFYNNEISEKSEIFDDQFSVERPDGSNFTLKIRSTKLEDSAMYFCASNPRQFNNEQYFGPGTRLTVT.

As to this clone: A junction end diverges from the germline sequence, so it may reflect a read error. The chain recombines TRBV7-9 with TRBJ2-7; 7 bases line up with TRBD1. The CDR3 is 15 amino acids. Germline V gene lookup returns CDR1 SEHNR and CDR2 FQNEAQ (reference sequence). CDR3 amino acids: CSSSLYRDSGNEQYF. The CDR3 DNA reads TGTTCCAGCAGCTTGTACCGGGACAGTGGCAACGAGCAGTACTTC.

This clone occurred a few times. V is TRBV4-1 and J is TRBJ2-1; TRBD2 aligns across 7 bases. CDR3 size: 15 residues. After removal of 8 bases from V and 0 bases from J, the junction contained 7 bases not matched to a gene. The germline gives CDR1 MGHRA, CDR2 YSYEKL. CDR3 loop: CASSRGGSSYNEQFF. For the CDR3, the DNA is TGCGCCAGCTCCCGGGGCGGGAGCTCCTACAATGAGCAGTTCTTC.

The chain employs TRBV30 and TRBJ2-7; 9 nucleotides agree with TRBD1. CDR3 length equals 14 residues. J lost 1 base, V lost 5 bases, and 6 bases had no gene match. In germline, CDR1 is GTSNPN, CDR2 SVGIG (reference sequence). The CDR3 is CAWAGTGTSYEQYF. In nucleotides, the CDR3 is TGTGCCTGGGCTGGGACAGGGACATCCTACGAGCAGTACTTC.

A few counts support this clone. This rearrangement joins TRBV30 to TRBJ2-3, with D tentatively TRBD2 (6 bases). Trimming took off 0 bases at V and 5 bases at J, with 15 bases between the two ends. The CDR3 has 15 amino acids. The germline V gene has CDR1 GTSNPN and CDR2 SVGIG (reference sequence). The CDR3 protein is CAWSVPGGVIDTQYF. In DNA form, the CDR3 reads TGTGCCTGGAGTGTACCAGGAGGGGTAATAGATACGCAGTATTTT. Combining the CDR3 with reference TRBV30 and TRBJ2-3 gives the whole variable domain SQTIHQWPATLVQPVGSPLSLECTVEGTSNPNLYWYRQAAGRGLQLLFYSVGIGQISSEVPQNLSASRPQDRQFILSSKKLLLSDSGFYLCAWSVPGGVIDTQYFGPGTRLTVL.

This clone was seen once. This rearrangement joins TRBV5-1 to TRBJ1-1, with a weak D call TRBD1 (5 bases). This CDR3 contains 16 residues. Germline CDR1 is SGHRS and CDR2 is YFSETQ. V lost 3 bases and J lost 1, with 16 bases in between. DNA for the CDR3: TGCGCCAGCAGCTGGACGACAGATATTTGGAACACTGAAGCTTTCTTT. Translating it yields CASSWTTDIWNTEAFF. Complete variable domain (other parts from reference TRBV5-1 and TRBJ1-1): KAGVTQTPRYLIKTRGQQVTLSCSPISGHRSVSWYQQTPGQGLQFLFEYFSETQRNKGNFPGRFSGRQFSNSRSEMNVSTLELGDSALYLCASSWTTDIWNTEAFFGQGTRLTVV.

As for this clone: One end of the junction does not line up with germline, which may come from a read error. The chain recombines TRBV7-9 with TRBJ2-5; no clear D gene. The CDR3 spans 11 residues. CDR1 and CDR2 from the germline V gene are SEHNR and FQNEAQ (reference sequence). The CDR3 DNA sequence: TGTTCCAGCAGCTCAGAAGAGACCCAGTACTTC. It is translated as CSSSSEETQYF.

In its sample, this clone was seen a few times. The rearrangement joins TRBV7-9 to TRBJ1-1; D ambiguous. CDR1 and CDR2 from the germline V gene are SEHNR and FQNEAQ (reference sequence). The CDR3 has 19 residues. Trimming shortened V by 3 bases and J by 0 bases, and 23 bases separated the two germline ends. DNA for the CDR3: TGTGCCAGCAGCTTCTTTCAGCGATTTAGACCTCGATTGAACACTGAAGCTTTCTTT. This gives the protein CASSFFQRFRPRLNTEAFF.

V gene TRBV18 combines with J gene TRBJ2-7, with 9 bases lining up with TRBD2. Losses at the gene ends were 3 bases for V and 0 bases for J; bases not matched to a gene: 3. The CDR3 contains 15 residues. Germline V lookup: CDR1 KGHSH, CDR2 LQKENI. The CDR3 loop reads CASSPATSGSYEQYF. CDR3 in DNA: TGTGCCAGCTCACCCGCGACTAGCGGCTCCTACGAGCAGTACTTC.

The CDR3 sequence is CAGGRSFNYGYTF. The CDR3 nucleotides read TGTGCCGGTGGTAGGAGTTTTAACTATGGCTACACCTTC. The gene calls are TRBV7-9 and TRBJ1-2; no clear D. V was cut by 11 bases and J by 1 base, with 14 bases left in between. The CDR3 spans 13 residues. Germline CDR1 reads SEHNR; CDR2 reads FQNEAQ (reference sequence).

This clone was seen a few times. The chain carries TRBV27 and TRBJ1-2; D may be TRBD1 (6 bases). In germline, CDR1 is MNHEY, CDR2 SMNVEV (reference sequence). The CDR3 is 15 amino acids. Trimming shortened V by 2 bases and J by 7 bases, and 17 bases separated the two germline ends. The chain's CDR3 is CASSLIREGVGGYTF. For the CDR3, the DNA is TGTGCCAGCAGTTTAATTAGGGAGGGGGTAGGTGGCTACACCTTC.

The rearrangement uses TRBV5-4 and TRBJ1-1; 9 bases are shared with TRBD1. V was pared by 5 bases and J by 3 bases, with 8 bases of the junction left unmatched. CDR3 size: 15 residues. Germline V CDR1 and CDR2: SGHNT, YYREEE (reference sequence). The CDR3 DNA sequence: TGTGCCAGCAGAAGTGCACAGGGGGCGGACACTGAAGCTTTCTTT. It specifies CASRSAQGADTEAFF. The whole variable domain, remainder taken from reference TRBV5-4 and TRBJ1-1, is ETGVTQSPTHLIKTRGQQVTLRCSSQSGHNTVSWYQQALGQGPQFIFQYYREEENGRGNFPPRFSGLQFPNYSSELNVNALELDDSALYLCASRSAQGADTEAFFGQGTRLTVV.

In DNA form, the CDR3 reads TGTGCCAGCAGGATACAGGGGATCGAAGAGACCCAGTACTTC. Its translation: CASRIQGIEETQYF. The V gene is TRBV6-5, the J gene TRBJ2-5; TRBD1 aligns across 7 bases. The J segment lost 3 bases and the V segment lost 6 bases, leaving 7 bases of the junction unmatched. This CDR3 is built from 14 residues. Germline lookup yields CDR1 MNHEY and CDR2 SVGAGI.

This clone appeared a single time. The V gene is TRBV9, the J gene TRBJ1-3, with D possibly TRBD1 on 5 matching bases. The V and J ends lost 4 bases and 0 bases respectively, with 20 bases between them. This CDR3 is built from 18 residues. Per germline, CDR1 SGDLS and CDR2 YYNGEE. The CDR3 is CASSQGGSPGRSGNTIYF. CDR3 nucleotides: TGTGCCAGCAGCCAGGGCGGAAGTCCGGGTCGCTCTGGAAACACCATATATTTT.

This clone was counted between two and nine times. The J gene is TRBJ2-1, the V gene TRBV9, with D hard to call. Germline-derived CDR1 and CDR2 are SGDLS and YYNGEE. Trimming stripped 3 bases from V and 7 bases from J, with 11 bases between. The CDR3 runs to 13 residues. The CDR3 DNA reads as TGTGCCAGCAGCGGGTGGGTGAGGAATGAGCAGTTCTTC. This translates into CASSGWVRNEQFF.

This clone was detected a few times. The chain is built from TRBV4-3 and TRBJ1-2; the match to TRBD1 covers 7 bases. CDR3 length: 12 amino acids. V dropped 2 bases and J dropped 7; count of bases not matched to a gene: 1. Germline CDR1 reads LGHNA; CDR2 reads YSLEER. This CDR3 reads CASSQSGGGYTF. Written as DNA, the CDR3 is TGCGCCAGCAGCCAATCAGGGGGTGGCTACACCTTC.

This chain links TRBV5-4 with TRBJ2-1, with 9 bases identical to TRBD1. This CDR3 has 14 amino acids. V trimming: 3 bases; J trimming: 10 bases; junction bases outside the gene matches: 8. CDR1 is SGHNT, CDR2 YYREEE, per germline (reference sequence). Here the CDR3 DNA reads TGTGCCAGCAGCTCCCTCGGACAGGGGAGGGAGCAGTTCTTC. As protein: CASSSLGQGREQFF.

The chain uses TRBV4-1 and TRBJ2-2, with TRBD2 matching over 7 bases. The CDR3 covers 14 residues. The trim removed 1 base at V and 4 bases at J, leaving 0 bases unmatched. Germline V gene data show CDR1 as MGHRA and CDR2 as YSYEKL. This CDR3 is CASSQGGGTGELFF. The CDR3, as DNA: TGCGCCAGCAGCCAAGGGGGGGGCACCGGGGAGCTGTTTTTT.